The T cell receptor beta chain under discussion was sequenced for a study of blood T cell repertoires in COVID-19. About the study: Acute and convalescent COVID-19 specimens originated in the United States, Italy and Spain. Nucleic acid was either cDNA or gDNA, and it came from T cells, B-cell-depleted T cells, or PBMCs.

In the original processing: Amplifying reference gene primers gave estimates of nucleated cell counts. Method: immunoSEQ multiplex PCR; TCRdb's copy keeps in-frame clones and lacks some. That table gives V, J and clone size, and the DNA gave D and trimming. This table has hundreds of thousands of clones, 70% to 85% appearing once. The V gene lost 8 bases and the J gene lost 0 bases, with 14 bases spanning the gap. CDR3 length: 15 amino acids. Germline assignment: CDR1 WNHNN and CDR2 SYGVQD (reference sequence). The sequencing input was peripheral blood. This clonotype was obtained from a woman aged 80 or older with acute or convalescent COVID-19. The V and J genes are TRBV10-1 and TRBJ1-3; D is possibly TRBD1 (6 bases). In DNA, the CDR3 is TGCGCCAGCCCTCCAGGGACAAACTCTGGAAACACCATATATTTT. Its protein product is CASPPGTNSGNTIYF.